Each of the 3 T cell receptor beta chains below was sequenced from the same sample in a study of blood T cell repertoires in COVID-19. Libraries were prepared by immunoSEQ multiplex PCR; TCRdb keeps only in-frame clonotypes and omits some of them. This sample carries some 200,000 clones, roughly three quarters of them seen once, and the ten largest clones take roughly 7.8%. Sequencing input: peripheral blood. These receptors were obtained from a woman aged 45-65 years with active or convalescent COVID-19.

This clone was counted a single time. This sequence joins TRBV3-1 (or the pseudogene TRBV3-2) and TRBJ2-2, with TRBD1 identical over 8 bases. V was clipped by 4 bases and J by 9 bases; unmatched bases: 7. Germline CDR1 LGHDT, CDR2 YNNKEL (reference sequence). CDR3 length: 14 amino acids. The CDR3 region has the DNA TGTGCCAGCAGCCTACCAGGGGGCAGAAGGGAGCTGTTTTTT. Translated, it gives CASSLPGGRRELFF.

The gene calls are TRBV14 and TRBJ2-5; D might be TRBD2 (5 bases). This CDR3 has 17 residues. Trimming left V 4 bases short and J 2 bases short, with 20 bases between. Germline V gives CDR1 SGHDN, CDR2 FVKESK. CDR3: CASSPLGITGWQETQYF. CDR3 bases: TGTGCCAGCAGCCCCCTAGGAATAACGGGGTGGCAAGAGACCCAGTACTTC.

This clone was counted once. DNA of the CDR3: TGTGCCAGTAGTTTAACACAAATCACTGAAGCTTTCTTT. It translates to CASSLTQITEAFF. The chain uses TRBV19 and TRBJ1-1; no firm D call. The CDR3 is 13 amino acids. V dropped 5 bases and J dropped 4 bases, with 11 bases sitting between them. CDR1 is LNHDA and CDR2 is SQIVND in the germline V gene (reference sequence).